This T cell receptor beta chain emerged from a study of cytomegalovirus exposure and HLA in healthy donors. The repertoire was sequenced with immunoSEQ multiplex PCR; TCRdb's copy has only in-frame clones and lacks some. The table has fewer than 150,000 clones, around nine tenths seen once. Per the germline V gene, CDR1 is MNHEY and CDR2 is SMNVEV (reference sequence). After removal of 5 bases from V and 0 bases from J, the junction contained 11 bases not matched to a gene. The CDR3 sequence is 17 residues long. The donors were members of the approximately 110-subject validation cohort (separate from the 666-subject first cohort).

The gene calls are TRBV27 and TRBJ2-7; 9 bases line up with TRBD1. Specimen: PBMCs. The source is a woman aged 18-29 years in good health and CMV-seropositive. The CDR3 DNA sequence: TGTGCCAGCAGTCCGGGACAGGGAAGGAGAAGCTCCTACGAGCAGTACTTC. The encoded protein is CASSPGQGRRSSYEQYF.